This is a list of T cell receptor beta chains from one sample in a study of T cells in Graves' hyperthyroidism and ophthalmopathy. TCRdb redid the calling of the multiplex PCR reads with MiXCR, one entry per CDR3 protein. The data hold around 600,000 distinct CDR3 sequences, with more than 14% observed a single time. Sequenced sample: blood. These TCRs come from a woman between 45 and 65 years old with Graves' ophthalmopathy. CDR3s leave out the opening cysteine and the closing phenylalanine or tryptophan.

>TRBV6-1
ASSRDETTSYEQY
>TRBV2
ASSLGGNQETQY
>TRBV4-2
ASSRHLGLANYEQY
>TRBV7-9
ASSAGPGAPETQY
>TRBV28
ASRPAGLNTGELF
>TRBV7-9
ASSLMRDTQY
>TRBV12-3/TRBV12-4
ALGQGVFNEQF
>TRBV29-1
SVSGVLDTGELF
>TRBV24-1
ATSGDKGDTQY
>TRBV28
ASTQTGGWYEQY
>TRBV18
ASSPGTDYGYT
>TRBV20-1
SALQGLTEAF
>TRBV9
ASSEGGQKKETQY
>TRBV30
AWSAGTRTYEQY
>TRBV18
ASSPAGQARNHGYT
>TRBV4-2
ASSQSGTGAFVT
>TRBV3-1
ASSQGGSRGNTEAF
>TRBV6-2/TRBV6-3
ASSYGFSGRSGEQY